The 29 T cell receptor beta chains listed next were all sequenced from one sample in a study of T cell responses to AZD1222 COVID-19 vaccine. The assay was immunoSEQ multiplex PCR, and TCRdb's table has in-frame clones only and misses some. In the table there are 95,000 to 100,000 clones, about 88% of which are singletons. Sequenced here: peripheral blood, sampled on day 0 of AZD1222 vaccination. Receptor source: an adult in good health.

This rearrangement joins TRBV19 to TRBJ2-6; a weak D match, TRBD1 (6 bases). CDR3 length equals 18 residues. The V end was cut by 4 bases, the J end by 0 bases, with 16 bases between. Germline CDR1 and CDR2: LNHDA and SQIVND (reference sequence). CDR3 DNA sequence: TGTGCCAGTAGTAGGTCGACAGGCCAGCGCTCTGGGGCCAACGTCCTGACTTTC. Encoded protein: CASSRSTGQRSGANVLTF.

This chain connects TRBV2 to TRBJ2-6; either TRBD1 or TRBD2 may fit D (5 bases each). The CDR3 extends over 17 amino acids. The V end was cut by 7 bases, the J end by 3 bases, with 19 bases between. Germline loops: CDR1 SNHLY, CDR2 FYNNEI. In DNA form, the CDR3 reads TGTGCCAGCACCCGACCGGGTGTGAGGGGTGGGGCCAACGTCCTGACTTTC. Its protein product is CASTRPGVRGGANVLTF.

The chain is built from TRBV12-3 or TRBV12-4 and TRBJ2-5; D ambiguous. Trimming took 6 bases from V and 2 from J, leaving 10 bases between them. The CDR3 length is 13 residues. CDR3 sequence: CASSPQTQETQYF. CDR3 coding DNA: TGTGCCAGCAGCCCCCAGACTCAAGAGACCCAGTACTTC.

This chain connects TRBV3-1 (or the pseudogene TRBV3-2) to TRBJ2-5; D might be TRBD1 (6 bases). Germline CDR1 LGHDT, CDR2 YNNKEL (reference sequence). Trimming shortened V by 3 bases and J by 2 bases, and 13 bases separated the two germline ends. The CDR3 loop spans 15 amino acids. The CDR3 loop reads CASSQWTVLQETQYF. The CDR3 DNA reads as TGTGCCAGCAGCCAGTGGACAGTGCTGCAAGAGACCCAGTACTTC.

The genes are TRBV27 and TRBJ2-1; D gene unclear. Trimming shortened V by 3 bases and J by 8 bases, and 11 bases separated the two germline ends. Germline CDR1 reads MNHEY; CDR2 reads SMNVEV (reference sequence). The CDR3 runs 13 residues. CDR3 sequence (DNA): TGTGCCAGCAGTTTGGCCGGCGGCGATGAGCAGTTCTTC. Encoded protein: CASSLAGGDEQFF.

The chain links TRBV5-1 to TRBJ2-7; 8 bases line up with TRBD2. Germline V gives CDR1 SGHRS, CDR2 YFSETQ. The ends lost 6 bases at V and 3 bases at J; junction bases unmatched: 11. This CDR3 contains 15 residues. The chain's CDR3 is CASTMGAGGHYEQYF. CDR3 in DNA: TGCGCCAGCACCATGGGGGCGGGAGGCCACTACGAGCAGTACTTC.

The chain is built from TRBV19 and TRBJ2-7; D remains unclear. Germline CDR1 and CDR2: LNHDA and SQIVND (reference sequence). The V gene lost 10 bases and the J gene lost 2 bases, with 18 bases spanning the gap. CDR3 length equals 14 residues. CDR3 DNA sequence: TGTGCCACCTCTCAGGACCGAGGAGCCTACGAGCAGTACTTC. Translated: CATSQDRGAYEQYF.

The rearrangement joins TRBV2 to TRBJ2-7, with unresolved D. The CDR3 loop spans 11 amino acids. CDR1 is SNHLY and CDR2 is FYNNEI in the germline V gene. V lost 6 bases and J 0 bases, leaving 3 bases between the germline ends. The CDR3 loop is CASSGSYEQYF. CDR3 DNA sequence: TGTGCCAGCAGCGGCTCCTACGAGCAGTACTTC.

This clone came up a few times. The chain employs TRBV9 and TRBJ2-3; D is uncertain. CDR3 size: 14 residues. Germline loops: CDR1 SGDLS, CDR2 YYNGEE. Trimming shortened V by 5 bases and J by 5 bases, and 15 bases separated the two germline ends. The CDR3 DNA sequence: TGTGCCAGCAGGGATAATTCCATAGGAGATACGCAGTATTTT. Translated: CASRDNSIGDTQYF.

The chain combines TRBV7-2 with TRBJ1-1; the D is unclear. CDR1 is SGHTA, CDR2 FQGNSA, per germline. The length of the CDR3 is 15 residues. V was pared by 2 bases and J by 1 base, with 11 bases between. In DNA form, the CDR3 reads TGTGCCAGCAGCTTAAATACACTCAAGAACACTGAAGCTTTCTTT. It encodes CASSLNTLKNTEAFF.

The chain couples TRBV19 to TRBJ2-1; 9 positions match TRBD2. CDR3 length: 16 residues. Trimming at V came to 3 bases and at J to 4 bases, leaving 7 bases not matched to a gene. From germline, CDR1 is LNHDA and CDR2 SQIVND (reference sequence). The DNA of the CDR3 is TGTGCCAGTAGTATCTCCAGCGGGAGGACTTACAATGAGCAGTTCTTC. Protein: CASSISSGRTYNEQFF.

The V call is TRBV4-2, the J call TRBJ2-2, with 10 bases matching TRBD2. The V and J ends lost 0 bases and 6 bases, in that order; junction bases with no gene match: 10. The CDR3 runs 18 residues. Germline-derived CDR1 and CDR2 are LGHNA and YNFKEQ. CDR3 coding DNA: TGTGCCAGCAGCCAAGATCTGGTAGCGGGAGGTCGGGCCGGGGAGCTGTTTTTT. This gives the protein CASSQDLVAGGRAGELFF.

The genes are TRBV12-3 or TRBV12-4 and TRBJ1-4, with D unclear. V was shortened by 3 bases and J by 8 bases, with 4 bases between the two germline ends. The CDR3 extends over 11 amino acids. The CDR3 nucleotides read TGTGCCAGCAGTTTTCGGGAAAAACTGTTTTTT. Its protein is CASSFREKLFF.

The chain recombines TRBV6-5 with TRBJ2-3; 8 nucleotides match TRBD2. This CDR3 spans 14 amino acids. Germline trimming cut 6 bases from V and 3 bases from J; bases unmatched to any gene: 5. CDR1 is MNHEY and CDR2 is SVGAGI in the germline V gene. CDR3 nucleotide sequence: TGTGCCAGCAGGCCCGGGACTAGAACAGATACGCAGTATTTT. Residues: CASRPGTRTDTQYF.

This chain joins TRBV7-8 and TRBJ2-7; D is possibly TRBD2 (6 bases). Germline CDR1 SGHVS, CDR2 FQNEAQ. Trimming pared 5 bases from V and 2 bases from J, leaving 13 bases between. The CDR3 has 14 amino acids. The CDR3 sequence: CASSARDSPYEQYF. In DNA, the CDR3 is TGTGCCAGCAGCGCACGGGACTCCCCCTACGAGCAGTACTTC.

The chain employs TRBV11-2 and TRBJ2-1, with 8 nucleotides matching TRBD2. The V segment lost 5 bases and the J segment 5 bases; nucleotides outside the gene matches: 8. The CDR3 totals 15 residues. Germline assignment: CDR1 SGHAT and CDR2 FQNNGV. The CDR3, as DNA: TGTGCCAGCAGCGGCAGCGGGGGACCCCACAATGAGCAGTTCTTC. Translation gives CASSGSGGPHNEQFF.

The CDR3 reads CASSPPWQRNSPLHF. Here the CDR3 DNA reads TGTGCCAGCTCACCACCGTGGCAGAGAAATTCACCCCTCCACTTT. V is TRBV18 and J is TRBJ1-6; D call uncertain. Germline-derived CDR1 and CDR2 are KGHSH and LQKENI. V shed 0 bases and J shed 7 bases, with 10 bases lying between them. The CDR3 is 15 amino acids. The whole variable domain, remainder taken from reference TRBV18 and TRBJ1-6, is NAGVMQNPRHLVRRRGQEARLRCSPMKGHSHVYWYRQLPEEGLKFMVYLQKENIIDESGMPKERFSAEFPKEGPSILRIQQVVRGDSAAYFCASSPPWQRNSPLHFGNGTRLTVT.

The V gene is TRBV7-9, the J gene TRBJ1-6; D might be TRBD1 (6 bases). Deletions cut 4 bases from V and 0 bases from J, with 16 bases between. The V gene's germline CDR1 is SEHNR and CDR2 FQNEAQ (reference sequence). The CDR3 is 18 amino acids. CDR3 sequence reads: CASSSETGLSSYNSPLHF. In DNA form, the CDR3 reads TGTGCCAGCAGCTCAGAGACAGGACTGAGCTCCTATAATTCACCCCTCCACTTT.

This clone was counted between two and nine times. The V and J genes are TRBV6-2 or TRBV6-3 and TRBJ2-5, with 7 bases aligning to TRBD2. V shed 5 bases and J 1 base; nucleotides not matched to a gene: 7. Germline V gene data show CDR1 as MNHEY and CDR2 as SVGEGT. The CDR3 is 15 amino acids. Written as DNA, the CDR3 is TGTGCCAGCAGTACTCCTCTAGCGGTCCAAGAGACCCAGTACTTC. As protein: CASSTPLAVQETQYF.

This clone was recorded once. J is TRBJ1-3 and V is TRBV27, with D tentatively TRBD1 (6 bases). CDR1 is MNHEY and CDR2 is SMNVEV in the germline V gene (reference sequence). The CDR3 is 14 amino acids. V gave up 6 bases and J gave up 4 bases, with 13 bases separating them. CDR3 in DNA: TGTGCCAGCAGCCTCCGGGGGCCAGGAAACACCATATATTTT. This encodes CASSLRGPGNTIYF.

The chain joins TRBV7-2 to TRBJ1-2; D is ambiguous. Germline values: CDR1 SGHTA, CDR2 FQGNSA. V was shortened by 5 bases and J by 5 bases, with 18 bases between the two germline ends. The CDR3 covers 15 residues. The CDR3 nucleotides are TGTGCCAGCAGCCCCTCGATACATGCCACTTATGGCTACACCTTC. Protein product: CASSPSIHATYGYTF. The entire variable domain, with the rest obtained from reference TRBV7-2 and TRBJ1-2, is as follows: GAGVSQSPSNKVTEKGKDVELRCDPISGHTALYWYRQSLGQGLEFLIYFQGNSAPDKSGLPSDRFSAERTGGSVSTLTIQRTQQEDSAVYLCASSPSIHATYGYTFGSGTRLTVV.

The CDR3 nucleotides are TGTGCCAGCCTCCCGACCATCGGTTCGACCTATAATTCACCCCTCCACTTT. Protein: CASLPTIGSTYNSPLHF. The chain joins TRBV27 to TRBJ1-6; D unresolved. Germline values: CDR1 MNHEY, CDR2 SMNVEV (reference sequence). V was trimmed by 8 bases and J by 2 bases, leaving 19 bases between them. There are 17 residues in the CDR3.

The chain employs TRBV4-1 and TRBJ2-1; D possibly corresponds to TRBD2 (6 bases). Germline CDR1 MGHRA, CDR2 YSYEKL. V lost 4 bases, J lost 5 bases, and 12 bases lay in between. The length of the CDR3 is 14 residues. The CDR3, as DNA: TGCGCCAGCAGCCCCACCGGGACTCACAATGAGCAGTTCTTC. Encoded protein: CASSPTGTHNEQFF.

The rearrangement uses TRBV5-1 and TRBJ2-5, with unresolved D. Trimming cost V 1 base and J 5 bases, with 12 bases left between them. Germline lookup yields CDR1 SGHRS and CDR2 YFSETQ. This CDR3 comprises 14 residues. The CDR3 reads CASSLTAYGETQYF. In DNA form, the CDR3 reads TGCGCCAGCAGCTTGACGGCGTATGGGGAGACCCAGTACTTC. Based on the CDR3 plus reference TRBV5-1 and TRBJ2-5, the full variable domain is KAGVTQTPRYLIKTRGQQVTLSCSPISGHRSVSWYQQTPGQGLQFLFEYFSETQRNKGNFPGRFSGRQFSNSRSEMNVSTLELGDSALYLCASSLTAYGETQYFGPGTRLLVL.

This chain connects TRBV29-1 to TRBJ2-7; 8 bases map to TRBD2. The V gene end was trimmed by 7 bases and the J gene end by 7 bases; junction bases not matched to a gene: 15. Germline V gene data show CDR1 as SQVTM and CDR2 as ANQGSEA. CDR3 length: 14 amino acids. For the CDR3, the DNA is TGCAGCGCCAGGGATGGGACTAGACTCTTGGAGCAGTACTTC. Its translation: CSARDGTRLLEQYF.

This chain joins TRBV7-9 and TRBJ1-1; the D is unclear. Trimming stripped 1 base from V and 2 bases from J, with 8 bases between. Germline V gene sequence: CDR1 SEHNR, CDR2 FQNEAQ (reference sequence). This CDR3 has 14 amino acids. CDR3 nucleotide sequence: TGTGCCAGCAGCTTAGGGCAGGCCAACACTGAAGCTTTCTTT. It specifies CASSLGQANTEAFF.

V usage is TRBV7-3 and J usage is TRBJ2-2; D is possibly TRBD1 (5 bases). The CDR3 is made up of 16 amino acids. V dropped 6 bases and J dropped 1 base, with 15 bases sitting between them. Germline values: CDR1 SGHTA, CDR2 FQGTGA. CDR3 amino acids: CASSPRAQGNTGELFF. Here the CDR3 DNA reads TGTGCCAGCAGTCCCCGGGCCCAGGGGAACACCGGGGAGCTGTTTTTT. Using reference TRBV7-3 and TRBJ2-2 for the parts outside the CDR3, the full variable domain is GAGVSQTPSNKVTEKGKYVELRCDPISGHTALYWYRQSLGQGPEFLIYFQGTGAADDSGLPNDRFFAVRPEGSVSTLKIQRTERGDSAVYLCASSPRAQGNTGELFFGEGSRLTVL.

This chain joins TRBV5-1 and TRBJ2-7; TRBD1 matches 8 bases. This CDR3 has 16 amino acids. Germline V lookup: CDR1 SGHRS, CDR2 YFSETQ. J was trimmed by 1 base and V by 3 bases; bases with no gene match: 9. CDR3 residues: CASSSRTGNKSYEQYF. The CDR3 region has the DNA TGCGCCAGCAGCTCCAGGACAGGGAATAAGTCCTACGAGCAGTACTTC.

Notes on this clone: The sample carries other DNA sequences with the same CDR3. The J gene is TRBJ2-7, the V gene TRBV28; D ambiguous. The V end lost 4 bases, the J end lost 3 bases, and 4 bases lay between the germline ends. Germline assignment: CDR1 MDHEN and CDR2 SYDVKM. The CDR3 covers 11 residues. CDR3 coding DNA: TGTGCCAGCAGTTCCAGCTACGAGCAGTACTTC. This encodes CASSSSYEQYF.